Each of the 30 T cell receptor beta chains below was sequenced from the same sample in a study of shared clonotypes between healthy human individuals. CD45RO-negative, CCR7-selected cells formed the naive CD8 fraction, which excluded terminally differentiated effector memory CD45RA+ cells. TCRdb's table, derived via immunoSEQ multiplex PCR, lists solely in-frame clones and lacks some. Of about 800,000 clones in the sample, 95% to 97% were seen once. Sequenced: naive CD8+ T cells sorted from blood. The receptors originated from a man aged 30 to 39 in good health.

The rearrangement uses TRBV19 and TRBJ2-1; 10 nucleotides align to TRBD2. CDR1 and CDR2 (germline): LNHDA, SQIVND (reference sequence). V gave up 5 bases and J gave up 4 bases; unmatched junction bases: 8. The CDR3 is 16 amino acids. In DNA, the CDR3 is TGTGCCAGTAGTGATATAGCGGGAGGCCTTTACAATGAGCAGTTCTTC. This encodes CASSDIAGGLYNEQFF. Full variable domain (rest looked up from reference TRBV19 and TRBJ2-1): DGGITQSPKYLFRKEGQNVTLSCEQNLNHDAMYWYRQDPGQGLRLIYYSQIVNDFQKGDIAEGYSVSREKKESFPLTVTSAQKNPTAFYLCASSDIAGGLYNEQFFGPGTRLTVL.

The chain uses TRBV27 and TRBJ1-5; 9 bases are shared with TRBD1. V lost 4 bases, J lost 5 bases, and 6 bases stayed unmatched. There are 15 residues in the CDR3. Germline V gene lookup returns CDR1 MNHEY and CDR2 SMNVEV (reference sequence). CDR3 in DNA: TGTGCCAGCAGTTCCTTTGACAGGGGGTATCAGCCCCAGCATTTT. Protein sequence: CASSSFDRGYQPQHF.

CDR3 nucleotide sequence: TGTGCCAGCAGCCCCGGGGGGACCCTCGGGGAGCTGTTTTTT. Protein: CASSPGGTLGELFF. The chain couples TRBV7-9 to TRBJ2-2; 7 bases match TRBD2. This CDR3 has 14 residues. In germline, CDR1 is SEHNR, CDR2 FQNEAQ (reference sequence). V trimming: 5 bases; J trimming: 7 bases; junction bases outside the gene matches: 7.

V usage is TRBV5-1 and J usage is TRBJ1-5; no clear D gene. CDR1 SGHRS and CDR2 YFSETQ come from the germline V gene. V shed 4 bases and J shed 7 bases, with 15 bases lying between them. The CDR3 is 14 residues long. CDR3 residues: CASSRLGDEQPQHF. Written as DNA, the CDR3 is TGCGCCAGCAGCCGGCTTGGGGATGAACAGCCCCAGCATTTT.

This clone has just one count. This chain joins TRBV7-8 and TRBJ2-5; 8 bases match TRBD1. After removal of 6 bases from V and 2 bases from J, the junction contained 2 bases not matched to a gene. Germline CDR1 reads SGHVS; CDR2 reads FQNEAQ. This CDR3 spans 13 amino acids. The CDR3 bases are TGTGCCAGCAGGGACAGGGCTCAAGAGACCCAGTACTTC. Its protein is CASRDRAQETQYF.

The rearrangement uses TRBV7-3 and TRBJ2-1, with D possibly called TRBD1 or TRBD2 (5 bases each). CDR3 length equals 15 residues. Germline V gene data show CDR1 as SGHTA and CDR2 as FQGTGA. The V gene lost 2 bases and the J gene lost 5 bases, with 13 bases spanning the gap. Written as DNA, the CDR3 is TGTGCCAGCAGCTTAGGGGGTGGGAGCCACAATGAGCAGTTCTTC. It encodes CASSLGGGSHNEQFF.

The CDR3 sequence is CASGPFGEQFF. In nucleotides, the CDR3 is TGTGCCAGCGGCCCCTTTGGGGAGCAGTTCTTC. The V gene is TRBV9, the J gene TRBJ2-1; no clear D gene. Germline V gene sequence: CDR1 SGDLS, CDR2 YYNGEE. Trimming pared 7 bases from V and 10 bases from J, leaving 12 bases between. This CDR3 is built from 11 residues.

The CDR3 protein is CSVDRGDTQYF. CDR3 sequence (DNA): TGCAGCGTGGATCGAGGGGATACGCAGTATTTT. This chain links TRBV29-1 with TRBJ2-3, with D maybe TRBD2 (5 bases). This CDR3 is built from 11 residues. The V end lost 6 bases, the J end lost 6 bases, and 10 bases lay between the germline ends. CDR1 SQVTM and CDR2 ANQGSEA come from the germline V gene.

CDR3 region: CASSYSAAFYEQYF. For the CDR3, the DNA is TGTGCCAGCAGTTACTCAGCAGCATTCTACGAGCAGTACTTC. The genes are TRBV6-5 and TRBJ2-7; no clear D. There are 14 residues in the CDR3. Germline V lookup: CDR1 MNHEY, CDR2 SVGAGI. The V end lost 0 bases, the J end lost 3 bases, and 9 bases lay between the germline ends.

The rearrangement uses TRBV5-5 and TRBJ2-3; D remains ambiguous. CDR3 length: 15 residues. In germline, CDR1 is SGHKS, CDR2 YYEKEE (reference sequence). Deletions cut 0 bases from V and 4 bases from J, with 12 bases between. CDR3 DNA sequence: TGTGCCAGCAGCTTGGCAAGGGAACAGTCAGATACGCAGTATTTT. This codes for CASSLAREQSDTQYF.

V and J are TRBV2 and TRBJ1-2; D unclear. Trimming removed 4 bases from V and 8 bases from J, with 17 bases in between. The CDR3 runs 14 residues. Germline V gene sequence: CDR1 SNHLY, CDR2 FYNNEI. For the CDR3, the DNA is TGTGCCAGCAGTGTGAACGCGGTGACGGAGGGCTACACCTTC. Its translation is CASSVNAVTEGYTF.

The chain couples TRBV7-2 to TRBJ1-1; D remains ambiguous. Trimming took 1 base from V and 1 from J, leaving 10 bases between them. Germline-derived CDR1 and CDR2 are SGHTA and FQGNSA. The CDR3 has 15 residues. Here the CDR3 reads CASSLEYSENTEAFF. The CDR3 nucleotides read TGTGCCAGCAGCTTAGAGTACTCAGAGAACACTGAAGCTTTCTTT. The whole variable domain, filled in from reference TRBV7-2 and TRBJ1-1, reads GAGVSQSPSNKVTEKGKDVELRCDPISGHTALYWYRQSLGQGLEFLIYFQGNSAPDKSGLPSDRFSAERTGGSVSTLTIQRTQQEDSAVYLCASSLEYSENTEAFFGQGTRLTVV.

The rearrangement uses TRBV28 and TRBJ1-5, with D perhaps TRBD1 (6 bases). V was clipped by 5 bases and J by 4 bases, with 12 bases between them. There are 14 residues in the CDR3. Germline-derived CDR1 and CDR2 are MDHEN and SYDVKM. The CDR3 region has the DNA TGTGCCAGCAGTCTAGAGGGGGGAAATCAGCCCCAGCATTTT. Translated: CASSLEGGNQPQHF. The whole variable domain, filled in from reference TRBV28 and TRBJ1-5, reads DVKVTQSSRYLVKRTGEKVFLECVQDMDHENMFWYRQDPGLGLRLIYFSYDVKMKEKGDIPEGYSVSREKKERFSLILESASTNQTSMYLCASSLEGGNQPQHFGDGTRLSIL.

This chain connects TRBV7-2 to TRBJ2-1, with D perhaps TRBD1 or TRBD2 (5 bases each). V was clipped by 3 bases and J by 7 bases, with 19 bases between them. Per the germline V gene, CDR1 is SGHTA and CDR2 is FQGNSA. The CDR3 length is 16 residues. CDR3 loop: CASSFVLGDGANEQFF. CDR3 nucleotides: TGTGCCAGCAGCTTCGTACTAGGGGATGGGGCGAATGAGCAGTTCTTC.

CDR3 nucleotides: TGCAGCGTTGAGGTAGCGGGAGACCAAGAGACCCAGTACTTC. Translation gives CSVEVAGDQETQYF. V usage is TRBV29-1 and J usage is TRBJ2-5, with 9 nucleotides matching TRBD2. J lost 0 bases, V lost 3 bases, and 2 bases had no gene match. Germline-derived CDR1 and CDR2 are SQVTM and ANQGSEA. The CDR3 has 14 residues. The entire variable domain, with the rest obtained from reference TRBV29-1 and TRBJ2-5, is as follows: SAVISQKPSRDICQRGTSLTIQCQVDSQVTMMFWYRQQPGQSLTLIATANQGSEATYESGFVIDKFPISRPNLTFSTLTVSNMSPEDSSIYLCSVEVAGDQETQYFGPGTRLLVL.

The genes are TRBV6-6 and TRBJ1-4, with 7 bases identical to TRBD1. Per the germline V gene, CDR1 is MNHNY and CDR2 is SVGAGI (reference sequence). J was trimmed by 8 bases and V by 2 bases; bases with no gene match: 8. The CDR3 is 15 amino acids. This CDR3 reads CASSYTTGLGEKLFF. In DNA form, the CDR3 reads TGTGCCAGCAGTTACACGACAGGGCTAGGGGAAAAACTGTTTTTT.

The CDR3 loop is CASSEDDLAGSSTDTQYF. The CDR3, as DNA: TGTGCCAGCAGTGAAGATGACTTAGCGGGATCTAGCACAGATACGCAGTATTTT. The V call is TRBV6-1, the J call TRBJ2-3; TRBD2 agrees at 8 bases. The CDR3 extends over 18 amino acids. J lost 0 bases, V lost 1 base, and 9 bases had no gene match. Germline values: CDR1 MNHNS, CDR2 SASEGT.

The gene calls are TRBV2 and TRBJ2-7; D call uncertain. The CDR3 totals 12 residues. Germline V lookup: CDR1 SNHLY, CDR2 FYNNEI. Trimming took 11 bases from V and 3 from J, leaving 14 bases between them. The CDR3 nucleotides are TGTGCCGGAACGGGCCCCTTCTACGAGCAGTACTTC. It translates to CAGTGPFYEQYF.

The V and J genes are TRBV7-9 and TRBJ2-7, with D possibly TRBD2 on 6 matching bases. Germline loops: CDR1 SEHNR, CDR2 FQNEAQ (reference sequence). The CDR3 extends over 15 amino acids. V lost 4 bases and J 2 bases, leaving 15 bases between the germline ends. The CDR3 sequence is CASSSRDSATYEQYF. The CDR3 DNA is TGTGCCAGCAGCTCCCGGGACTCCGCCACCTACGAGCAGTACTTC. Full variable domain (remainder filled in from reference TRBV7-9 and TRBJ2-7): DTGVSQNPRHKITKRGQNVTFRCDPISEHNRLYWYRQTLGQGPEFLTYFQNEAQLEKSRLLSDRFSAERPKGSFSTLEIQRTEQGDSAMYLCASSSRDSATYEQYFGPGTRLTVT.

This clone was counted once. The rearrangement links TRBV7-2 to TRBJ1-1, with D unresolved. V gave up 0 bases and J gave up 3 bases, with 5 bases separating them. This CDR3 contains 13 residues. Germline loops: CDR1 SGHTA, CDR2 FQGNSA. CDR3 sequence: CASSLAKYTEAFF. Here the CDR3 DNA reads TGTGCCAGCAGCTTAGCCAAATACACTGAAGCTTTCTTT.

This sequence joins TRBV29-1 and TRBJ2-3, with a tentative D call TRBD1 (6 bases). CDR1 is SQVTM, CDR2 ANQGSEA, per germline. Trimming pared 7 bases from V and 0 bases from J, leaving 14 bases between. The CDR3 extends over 14 amino acids. Here the CDR3 reads CSAIQGTSTDTQYF. The CDR3 DNA is TGCAGCGCAATACAGGGTACTAGCACAGATACGCAGTATTTT.

The CDR3 reads CASSLEVPSSYEQYF. The CDR3 DNA reads TGTGCCAGCAGCTTAGAGGTCCCGAGCTCCTACGAGCAGTACTTC. The genes are TRBV7-2 and TRBJ2-7; D unclear. The length of the CDR3 is 15 residues. The V gene's germline CDR1 is SGHTA and CDR2 FQGNSA. Trimming cost V 1 base and J 0 bases, with 10 bases left between them.

As to this clone: Other DNA variants within this sample encode the same CDR3. V and J are TRBV9 and TRBJ2-7; D is unresolved. Trimming pared 0 bases from V and 2 bases from J, leaving 9 bases between. The CDR3 extends over 14 amino acids. From germline, CDR1 is SGDLS and CDR2 YYNGEE. CDR3 sequence reads: CASSVGGGTYEQYF. Here the CDR3 DNA reads TGTGCCAGCAGCGTAGGCGGTGGCACCTACGAGCAGTACTTC.

This chain joins TRBV5-5 and TRBJ2-2; no clear D gene. Per the germline V gene, CDR1 is SGHKS and CDR2 is YYEKEE (reference sequence). V gave up 3 bases and J gave up 7 bases, with 13 bases separating them. The CDR3 is made up of 14 amino acids. The CDR3: CASSSTPFFGELFF. DNA of the CDR3: TGTGCCAGCAGCTCGACACCCTTTTTCGGGGAGCTGTTTTTT.

The V call is TRBV7-9, the J call TRBJ1-2, with a possible D match to TRBD1 (6 bases). The CDR3 has 16 residues. The V end was cut by 4 bases, the J end by 8 bases, with 23 bases between. The germline CDR1 and CDR2 sequences are SEHNR and FQNEAQ (reference sequence). The chain's CDR3 is CASSSREDSYVGGYTF. Here the CDR3 DNA reads TGTGCCAGCAGCTCCCGGGAGGACAGCTACGTTGGAGGCTACACCTTC.

V usage is TRBV27 and J usage is TRBJ1-2; unclear D gene. Deletions cut 5 bases from V and 4 bases from J, with 17 bases between. Germline CDR1 is MNHEY and CDR2 is SMNVEV (reference sequence). The CDR3 is 15 amino acids. CDR3 in DNA: TGTGCCAGCAGTCTAATAGACGGACGGCTCTATGGCTACACCTTC. Its translation: CASSLIDGRLYGYTF.

V gene TRBV13 combines with J gene TRBJ2-7; D is unresolved. With 5 bases removed from V and 5 bases from J, the gap between germline ends came to 10 bases. Looked up from germline, CDR1 is PRHDT and CDR2 is FYEKMQ (reference sequence). The CDR3 loop spans 12 amino acids. Written as DNA, the CDR3 is TGTGCCAGCAGCCGCGCCAGTAACGAGCAGTACTTC. It encodes CASSRASNEQYF.

The chain employs TRBV15 and TRBJ2-1; D is perhaps TRBD2 (5 bases). The V gene's germline CDR1 is LNHNV and CDR2 YYDKDF (reference sequence). The CDR3 has 15 amino acids. V lost 5 bases and J lost 8, with 19 bases in between. The CDR3: CATSPQLTPGDEQFF. CDR3 nucleotides: TGTGCCACCAGCCCCCAGCTGACACCCGGGGATGAGCAGTTCTTC.

This sequence joins TRBV27 and TRBJ1-5, with 7 positions matching TRBD1. The CDR3 has 17 amino acids. The V gene's germline CDR1 is MNHEY and CDR2 SMNVEV (reference sequence). V gave up 1 base and J gave up 0 bases; unmatched junction bases: 6. CDR3 sequence reads: CASSLYGTAYSNQPQHF. The CDR3, as DNA: TGTGCCAGCAGTTTATATGGGACAGCCTATAGCAATCAGCCCCAGCATTTT.

This clone was observed a single time. Distinct nucleotide sequences in the sample also encode this CDR3. The V and J genes are TRBV10-2 and TRBJ2-7, with unresolved D. V lost 8 bases, J lost 3 bases, and 5 bases lay in between. Germline V gives CDR1 WSHSY, CDR2 SAAADI. The CDR3 runs to 10 residues. CDR3 sequence (DNA): TGCGCCAGCGGGGACTACGAGCAGTACTTC. This gives the protein CASGDYEQYF.